This entry concerns a single T cell receptor beta chain. Its antigen remains unidentified. Base qualities are not provided; no much larger clone lies one nucleotide away. The receptor library was made with PCR. TCRdb records Illumina HiSeq 2500 as the sequencer. Molecular barcoding was employed in the preparation of TCR libraries, with unique molecular identifiers being used to normalize TCRbeta repertoire quantification. In-frame beta chains were kept once TCRdb had trimmed the public reads at Q25 with fastp and called clones with MiXCR. Rows merge per CDR3 protein into single entries with the most common DNA and genes. The sample contains 600,000 to 700,000 distinct CDR3 sequences, under 15% of them found a single time. Around 0.8% of the sample belongs to the ten largest clones. There are 15 amino acids in the CDR3, from cysteine to phenylalanine inclusive. Only the CDR3 portion is preserved as DNA: 45 bases, with reading frame beginning at the first base. The V end loses 4 bases and the J end loses 1 base, and a stretch of 15 bases separates them. Per the germline V gene, SGHRS is the CDR1 and YFSETQ is the CDR2.

The entry originates in a study of T-cell reconstitution after alpha-beta-depleted transplantation in children listed by TCRdb under 2016. Regarding the complete study: Using TCR repertoire profiling, the study quantitatively followed how T-cell immune reconstitution unfolded in children after TCRalphabeta/CD19-depleted allogeneic hematopoietic cell transplantation. General findings and caveats noted by the study authors: The frequencies of hyperexpanded clones fell over the following months, and after one year, T-cell counts and TCRbeta diversity were mostly attributed to newly produced T cells. Apparently early alphabetaT-cell count recovery about two months after transplant reportedly relied on only several hundred rapidly expanded clones derived from non-depleted graft cells. The high TCRbeta diversity at day 60 in some patients was ascribed to recipient T cells and intrathymic progenitors that had survived conditioning.

The treatment or condition label of this sample denotes: allogeneic hematopoietic cell transplantation with graft depleted of TCRalphabeta T cells and CD19 B cells. Transplant recipients were children who received TCRalphabeta/CD19-depleted allogeneic hematopoietic cell grafts. The chain is assembled from TRBV5-1 and TRBJ2-7; the D gene cannot be named for sure. Here the sequenced sample was PBMCs, taken before TCRalphabeta/CD19-depleted stem cell transplant. The receptor comes from a girl aged 2 to 9 with congenital amegakaryocytic thrombocytopenia, due to receive a stem cell transplant. In nucleotide form, the sequence is TGCGCCAGCAGCCCCAAGGACCTACCATCCTACGAGCAGTACTTC. Its protein is CASSPKDLPSYEQYF.